Below, 28 T cell receptor beta chains from the same sample are listed, as sequenced in a study of blood T cell repertoires in COVID-19. Measured with immunoSEQ multiplex PCR; TCRdb has only the in-frame clones, and not every one. Among fewer than 300,000 clones listed, roughly 85% were seen once. Sequencing was performed on peripheral blood. The receptors here all came from a woman between 65 and 79 years old with active or convalescent COVID-19.

V is TRBV2 and J is TRBJ2-5, with 8 bases fitting TRBD1. This CDR3 comprises 13 residues. V lost 4 bases to trimming and J lost 3 bases; unmatched junction nucleotides: 1. The V gene's germline CDR1 is SNHLY and CDR2 FYNNEI. The CDR3 protein is CASSGGQEETQYF. CDR3 sequence (DNA): TGTGCCAGCAGTGGGGGACAGGAAGAGACCCAGTACTTC.

The rearrangement joins TRBV27 to TRBJ1-2, with 8 bases lining up with TRBD1. The junction had 7 bases not matched to a gene; V was cut back by 5 bases and J by 8 bases. This CDR3 region has 13 residues. Germline V gives CDR1 MNHEY, CDR2 SMNVEV (reference sequence). The CDR3 DNA reads as TGTGCCAGCAGTCGGCCGGGACAGGCAGGCTACACCTTC. It translates to CASSRPGQAGYTF.

The V and J genes are TRBV2 and TRBJ2-5, with a possible D match to TRBD2 (5 bases). Trimming left V 4 bases short and J 0 bases short, with 9 bases between. The germline CDR1 and CDR2 sequences are SNHLY and FYNNEI. The CDR3 has 14 residues. CDR3 protein: CASSVGEYQETQYF. The CDR3 DNA reads as TGTGCCAGCAGTGTCGGGGAGTACCAAGAGACCCAGTACTTC.

V is TRBV4-2 and J is TRBJ1-6; D is possibly TRBD1 (6 bases). Germline CDR1 reads LGHNA; CDR2 reads YNFKEQ. The CDR3 length is 13 residues. The V end was cut by 7 bases, the J end by 13 bases, with 17 bases between. The DNA of the CDR3 is TGTGCCAGCAATCGACAGGAAGGTGAGCCCCTCCACTTT. Amino acid sequence: CASNRQEGEPLHF.

The V gene is TRBV18, the J gene TRBJ2-7, with 7 bases aligning to TRBD1. Trimming took 1 base from V and 3 from J; bases not matched to a gene: 3. CDR3 length: 14 amino acids. The germline gives CDR1 KGHSH, CDR2 LQKENI. CDR3 residues: CASSPLRDSYEQYF. The CDR3 nucleotides are TGTGCCAGCTCACCACTCCGGGACAGCTACGAGCAGTACTTC.

V gene TRBV4-3 combines with J gene TRBJ1-2, with 10 bases aligning to TRBD1. Trimming took 1 base from V and 7 from J; bases not matched to a gene: 6. CDR3 length equals 15 residues. The germline V gene has CDR1 LGHNA and CDR2 YSLEER. The CDR3 nucleotides read TGCGCCAGCAGCCAAGTGAGACAGGGGGCATTTGGCTACACCTTC. This gives the protein CASSQVRQGAFGYTF.

The V gene is TRBV30, the J gene TRBJ1-2, with a weak D call TRBD1 (6 bases). CDR3 length: 12 residues. The germline V and J ends were trimmed by 5 bases and 1 base, with 8 bases remaining between them. Germline lookup yields CDR1 GTSNPN and CDR2 SVGIG (reference sequence). The CDR3 protein is CAWGTYNYGYTF. The CDR3 DNA reads as TGTGCCTGGGGGACATATAACTATGGCTACACCTTC. The whole variable domain, filled in from reference TRBV30 and TRBJ1-2, reads SQTIHQWPATLVQPVGSPLSLECTVEGTSNPNLYWYRQAAGRGLQLLFYSVGIGQISSEVPQNLSASRPQDRQFILSSKKLLLSDSGFYLCAWGTYNYGYTFGSGTRLTVV.

V is TRBV30 and J is TRBJ2-7; TRBD1 is a possible D gene (5 bases). This CDR3 spans 11 amino acids. V lost 2 bases, J lost 8 bases, and 10 bases lay in between. Per the germline V gene, CDR1 is GTSNPN and CDR2 is SVGIG (reference sequence). The CDR3 nucleotides are TGTGCCTGGAGTTCCGACAGACAGCAGTACTTC. It is translated as CAWSSDRQQYF.

The V call is TRBV20-1, the J call TRBJ2-1, with 8 bases matching TRBD1. This CDR3 region has 14 residues. From germline, CDR1 is DFQATT and CDR2 SNEGSKA (reference sequence). With V trimmed by 3 bases and J by 4 bases, 5 bases remained unmatched. This chain's CDR3 is CSASWDRMYNEQFF. CDR3 nucleotides: TGCAGTGCTAGTTGGGACAGGATGTACAATGAGCAGTTCTTC.

The genes are TRBV5-1 and TRBJ1-1, with D perhaps TRBD1 (5 bases). Germline V gives CDR1 SGHRS, CDR2 YFSETQ. V shed 2 bases and J shed 1 base, with 21 bases lying between them. This CDR3 contains 18 residues. DNA of the CDR3: TGCGCCAGCAGCTTTGCCGACGGGGGGAGTTCGTGGAACACTGAAGCTTTCTTT. Protein: CASSFADGGSSWNTEAFF.

This clone was picked up one time. V and J are TRBV28 and TRBJ1-6; 7 nucleotides align to TRBD1. The CDR3 is 19 amino acids. Germline V gene sequence: CDR1 MDHEN, CDR2 SYDVKM. The trim removed 3 bases at V and 3 bases at J, leaving 14 bases unmatched. CDR3 DNA sequence: TGTGCCAGCAGTTTCGGAGAAGGGGGCAGGGGAGGCTATAATTCACCCCTCCACTTT. This encodes CASSFGEGGRGGYNSPLHF.

This chain links TRBV18 with TRBJ2-5; D gene ambiguous. CDR3 length: 14 amino acids. Germline assignment: CDR1 KGHSH and CDR2 LQKENI. V lost 4 bases to trimming and J lost 1 base, with 10 bases between them. The CDR3 DNA reads as TGTGCCAGCTCACTGTCTAACAGCCAAGAGACCCAGTACTTC. This encodes CASSLSNSQETQYF.

This clone was counted a single time. The CDR3 nucleotides are TGTGCCAGCAGCCCGGCCTGGAGTCAAAGCGACAATGAGCAGTTCTTC. As protein: CASSPAWSQSDNEQFF. This sequence joins TRBV4-2 and TRBJ2-1; D remains ambiguous. The CDR3 extends over 16 amino acids. Deletions cut 4 bases from V and 5 bases from J, with 18 bases between. Germline CDR1 reads LGHNA; CDR2 reads YNFKEQ.

V gene TRBV5-4 combines with J gene TRBJ1-3, with D perhaps TRBD1 (6 bases). Trimming left V 1 base short and J 2 bases short, with 16 bases between. The length of the CDR3 is 17 residues. Germline CDR1 and CDR2: SGHNT and YYREEE (reference sequence). The CDR3 sequence: CASSLIGQDRPGNTIYF. CDR3 nucleotides: TGTGCCAGCAGCTTGATAGGGCAGGACAGACCTGGAAACACCATATATTTT. Supplemented by reference TRBV5-4 and TRBJ1-3, the full variable domain reads ETGVTQSPTHLIKTRGQQVTLRCSSQSGHNTVSWYQQALGQGPQFIFQYYREEENGRGNFPPRFSGLQFPNYSSELNVNALELDDSALYLCASSLIGQDRPGNTIYFGEGSWLTVV.

The chain employs TRBV19 and TRBJ2-3; 9 bases align to TRBD2. Germline V gives CDR1 LNHDA, CDR2 SQIVND (reference sequence). CDR3 length: 15 amino acids. V dropped 5 bases and J dropped 5; count of bases not matched to a gene: 8. CDR3 nucleotide sequence: TGTGCCAGTAGTCCGGGTAGCGGGAGAGAAGATACGCAGTATTTT. This gives the protein CASSPGSGREDTQYF.

This clone has only one observation. The chain combines TRBV5-8 with TRBJ2-6, with D tentatively TRBD1 (5 bases). V gave up 5 bases and J gave up 4 bases, with 10 bases separating them. The length of the CDR3 is 14 residues. Germline CDR1 is SGHTS and CDR2 is YDEGEE. The CDR3 reads CASRPRQGANVLTF. In nucleotides, the CDR3 is TGTGCCAGCAGACCGAGACAGGGGGCCAACGTCCTGACTTTC.

J is TRBJ2-7 and V is TRBV5-8, with D possibly matching TRBD2 (5 bases). This CDR3 is built from 15 residues. Germline V gene sequence: CDR1 SGHTS, CDR2 YDEGEE. V was pared by 0 bases and J by 3 bases, with 13 bases between. The CDR3 region is CASSLGWGASYEQYF. As DNA, the CDR3 is TGTGCCAGCAGCTTGGGATGGGGAGCTAGCTACGAGCAGTACTTC.

This chain joins TRBV30 and TRBJ2-1; TRBD2 matches at 9 bases. The CDR3 has 17 residues. V was clipped by 2 bases and J by 7 bases; unmatched bases: 15. Looked up from germline, CDR1 is GTSNPN and CDR2 is SVGIG (reference sequence). The CDR3, as DNA: TGTGCCTGGAGTACCGCCTACCTAGCGGGAACTGGGAATGAGCAGTTCTTC. This encodes CAWSTAYLAGTGNEQFF.

The chain links TRBV28 to TRBJ1-5; D may be TRBD1 (6 bases). V shed 7 bases and J shed 0 bases, with 13 bases lying between them. The CDR3 has 15 amino acids. CDR1 is MDHEN, CDR2 SYDVKM, per germline. The CDR3 protein is CASTLGGDSNQPQHF. The CDR3 DNA sequence: TGTGCCAGCACCCTAGGGGGAGATAGCAATCAGCCCCAGCATTTT.

The J gene is TRBJ1-2, the V gene TRBV2; TRBD1 agrees at 9 bases. The CDR3 sequence is 12 residues long. Per the germline V gene, CDR1 is SNHLY and CDR2 is FYNNEI. V was pared by 6 bases and J by 4 bases, with 0 bases of the junction left unmatched. CDR3 sequence (DNA): TGTGCCAGCAGGGACAGGGGCTATGGCTACACCTTC. Protein sequence: CASRDRGYGYTF.

The chain recombines TRBV10-2 with TRBJ2-2, with D possibly matching TRBD2 (6 bases). Germline CDR1 WSHSY, CDR2 SAAADI. With 1 base removed from V and 4 bases from J, the gap between germline ends came to 16 bases. The CDR3 runs to 17 residues. This chain's CDR3 is CASSELRGRKGTGELFF. Written as DNA, the CDR3 is TGCGCCAGCAGTGAGTTACGGGGGAGGAAGGGCACCGGGGAGCTGTTTTTT.

The chain employs TRBV11-1 and TRBJ2-1, with TRBD2 matching 11 bases. With 9 bases clipped from V and 6 bases from J, the junction kept 10 bases outside the gene matches. Germline-derived CDR1 and CDR2 are SGHAT and FQDESV (reference sequence). The CDR3 consists of 15 residues. Here the CDR3 DNA reads TGTGCCAGACCCCCTCTAGCGGGGGGTGGCAATGAGCAGTTCTTC. Protein: CARPPLAGGGNEQFF.

CDR3 sequence: CASSLVAGGADTQYF. DNA of the CDR3: TGCGCCAGCAGCTTGGTTGCGGGAGGGGCAGATACGCAGTATTTT. The chain is built from TRBV5-1 and TRBJ2-3; 9 nucleotides align to TRBD2. The germline V gene encodes CDR1 SGHRS and CDR2 YFSETQ. Trimming at V came to 0 bases and at J to 4 bases, leaving 3 bases not matched to a gene. CDR3 length equals 15 residues.

This clone has just one count. The chain carries TRBV3-1 (or the pseudogene TRBV3-2) and TRBJ2-6; D gene uncertain. The CDR3 length is 13 residues. Germline lookup yields CDR1 LGHDT and CDR2 YNNKEL (reference sequence). Trimming cost V 5 bases and J 3 bases, with 5 bases left between them. CDR3 coding DNA: TGTGCCAGCAGCGACTTTGGGGCCAACGTCCTGACTTTC. It yields the protein CASSDFGANVLTF.

CDR3 sequence reads: CSVETGTGWHEQYF. CDR3 bases: TGCAGCGTTGAGACCGGGACAGGGTGGCACGAGCAGTACTTC. This rearrangement joins TRBV29-1 to TRBJ2-7; 9 bases line up with TRBD1. This CDR3 spans 14 amino acids. Germline CDR1 and CDR2: SQVTM and ANQGSEA. V was clipped by 3 bases and J by 5 bases; unmatched bases: 8.

J is TRBJ2-7 and V is TRBV5-1; maybe TRBD2 (5 bases). V lost 5 bases and J 5 bases, leaving 14 bases between the germline ends. There are 13 residues in the CDR3. Per germline, CDR1 SGHRS and CDR2 YFSETQ. In DNA, the CDR3 is TGCGCCAGCAGTGTAGGGTCCGGGAACGAGCAGTACTTC. Protein product: CASSVGSGNEQYF.

The chain carries TRBV5-4 and TRBJ2-2; the D gene is possibly TRBD1 (6 bases). V dropped 1 base and J dropped 5 bases, with 15 bases sitting between them. Germline V CDR1 and CDR2: SGHNT, YYREEE (reference sequence). The CDR3 length is 16 residues. The CDR3 protein is CASSLPDRTQTGELFF. CDR3 bases: TGTGCCAGCAGCTTGCCCGACAGGACCCAAACCGGGGAGCTGTTTTTT.

The rearrangement links TRBV7-2 to TRBJ2-7, with 9 nucleotides matching TRBD1. J lost 2 bases, V lost 8 bases, and 7 bases had no gene match. CDR1 is SGHTA and CDR2 is FQGNSA in the germline V gene. The CDR3 covers 14 residues. The CDR3 here is CASRQTGGTYEQYF. DNA for the CDR3: TGTGCCAGCCGCCAGACAGGGGGAACCTACGAGCAGTACTTC.